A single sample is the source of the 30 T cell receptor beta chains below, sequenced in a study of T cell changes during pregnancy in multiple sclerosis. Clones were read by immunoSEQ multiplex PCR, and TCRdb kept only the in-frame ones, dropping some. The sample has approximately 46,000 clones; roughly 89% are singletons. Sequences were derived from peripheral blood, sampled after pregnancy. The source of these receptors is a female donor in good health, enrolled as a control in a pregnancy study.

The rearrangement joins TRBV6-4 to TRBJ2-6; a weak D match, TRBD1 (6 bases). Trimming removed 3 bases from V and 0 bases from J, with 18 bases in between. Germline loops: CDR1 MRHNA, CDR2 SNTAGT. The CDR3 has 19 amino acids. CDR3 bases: TGTGCCAGCAGTGAGGATAGGGACACTTCCTTCTCTGGGGCCAACGTCCTGACTTTC. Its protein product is CASSEDRDTSFSGANVLTF.

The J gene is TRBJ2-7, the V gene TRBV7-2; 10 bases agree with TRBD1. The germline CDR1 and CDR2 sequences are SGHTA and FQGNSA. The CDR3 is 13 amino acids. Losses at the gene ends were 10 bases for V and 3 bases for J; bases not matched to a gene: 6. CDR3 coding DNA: TGTGCCACCGCGGACAGGGGGGGCTACGAGCAGTACTTC. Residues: CATADRGGYEQYF.

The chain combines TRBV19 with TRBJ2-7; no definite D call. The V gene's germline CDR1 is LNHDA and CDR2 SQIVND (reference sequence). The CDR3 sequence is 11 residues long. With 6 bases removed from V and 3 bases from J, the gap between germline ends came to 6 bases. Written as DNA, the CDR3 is TGTGCCAGTAGAGATAGCTACGAGCAGTACTTC. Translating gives CASRDSYEQYF.

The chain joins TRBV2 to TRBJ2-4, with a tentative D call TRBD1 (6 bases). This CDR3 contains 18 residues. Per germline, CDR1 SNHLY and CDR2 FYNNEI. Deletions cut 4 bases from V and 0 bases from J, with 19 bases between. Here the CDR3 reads CASSGIERTELAKNIQYF. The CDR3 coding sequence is TGTGCCAGCAGTGGGATCGAAAGGACAGAACTAGCCAAAAACATTCAGTACTTC.

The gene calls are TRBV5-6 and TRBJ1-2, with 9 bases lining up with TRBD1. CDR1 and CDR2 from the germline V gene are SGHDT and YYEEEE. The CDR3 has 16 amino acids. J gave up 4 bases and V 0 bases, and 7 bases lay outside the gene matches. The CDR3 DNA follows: TGTGCCAGCAGCTTGGATACGGGACAGGGTCGCTATGGCTACACCTTC. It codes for CASSLDTGQGRYGYTF.

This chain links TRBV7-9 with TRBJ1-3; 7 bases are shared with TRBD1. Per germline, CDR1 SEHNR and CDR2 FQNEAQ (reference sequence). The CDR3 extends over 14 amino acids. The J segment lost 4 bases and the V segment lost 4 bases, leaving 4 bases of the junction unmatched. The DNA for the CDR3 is TGTGCCAGCAGCTCGACAGGGTTCGGAAACACCATATATTTT. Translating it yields CASSSTGFGNTIYF.

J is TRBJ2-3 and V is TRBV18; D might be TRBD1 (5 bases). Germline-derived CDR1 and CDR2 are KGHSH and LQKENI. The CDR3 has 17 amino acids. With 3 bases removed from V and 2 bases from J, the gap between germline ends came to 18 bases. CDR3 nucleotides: TGTGCCAGCTCACCCGGACGCCTTTCAGGGATCACAGATACGCAGTATTTT. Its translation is CASSPGRLSGITDTQYF.

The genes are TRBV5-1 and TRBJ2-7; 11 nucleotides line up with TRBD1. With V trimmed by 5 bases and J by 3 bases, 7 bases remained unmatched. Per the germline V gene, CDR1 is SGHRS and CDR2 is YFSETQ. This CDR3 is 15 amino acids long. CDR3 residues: CASRTGTGGFYEQYF. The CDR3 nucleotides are TGCGCCAGCAGAACGGGGACAGGGGGTTTCTACGAGCAGTACTTC.

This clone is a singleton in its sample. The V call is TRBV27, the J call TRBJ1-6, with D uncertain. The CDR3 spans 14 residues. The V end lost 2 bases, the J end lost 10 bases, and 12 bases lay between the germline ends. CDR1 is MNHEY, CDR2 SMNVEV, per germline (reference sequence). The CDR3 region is CASSLGRGMSPLHF. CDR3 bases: TGTGCCAGCAGTTTAGGACGGGGAATGTCACCCCTCCACTTT.

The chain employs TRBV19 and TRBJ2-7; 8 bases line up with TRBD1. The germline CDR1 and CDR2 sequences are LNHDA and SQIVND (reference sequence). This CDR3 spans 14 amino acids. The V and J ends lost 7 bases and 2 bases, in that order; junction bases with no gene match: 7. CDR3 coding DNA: TGTGCCAGTACAGCGACAGGGGTCCCCTACGAGCAGTACTTC. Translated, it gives CASTATGVPYEQYF.

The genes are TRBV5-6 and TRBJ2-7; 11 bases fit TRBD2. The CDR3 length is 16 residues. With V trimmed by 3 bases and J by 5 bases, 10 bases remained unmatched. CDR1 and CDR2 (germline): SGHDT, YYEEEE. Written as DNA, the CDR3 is TGTGCCAGCAGCTCCGGGACGGCGGGACTAGCGGACGAGCAGTACTTC. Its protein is CASSSGTAGLADEQYF.

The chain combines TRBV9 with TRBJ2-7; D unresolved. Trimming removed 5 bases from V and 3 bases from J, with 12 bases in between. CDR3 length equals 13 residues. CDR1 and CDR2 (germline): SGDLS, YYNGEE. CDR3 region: CASRSTEIYEQYF. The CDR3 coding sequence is TGTGCCAGCAGGTCAACAGAGATCTACGAGCAGTACTTC. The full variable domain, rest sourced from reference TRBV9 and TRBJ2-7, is DSGVTQTPKHLITATGQRVTLRCSPRSGDLSVYWYQQSLDQGLQFLIQYYNGEERAKGNILERFSAQQFPDLHSELNLSSLELGDSALYFCASRSTEIYEQYFGPGTRLTVT.

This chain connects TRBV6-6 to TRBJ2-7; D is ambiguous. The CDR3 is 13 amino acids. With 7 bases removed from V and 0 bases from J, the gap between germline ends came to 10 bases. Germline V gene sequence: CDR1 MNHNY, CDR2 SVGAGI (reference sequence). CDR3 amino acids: CASTLTLSYEQYF. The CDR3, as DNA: TGTGCCAGCACCCTGACACTCTCCTACGAGCAGTACTTC.

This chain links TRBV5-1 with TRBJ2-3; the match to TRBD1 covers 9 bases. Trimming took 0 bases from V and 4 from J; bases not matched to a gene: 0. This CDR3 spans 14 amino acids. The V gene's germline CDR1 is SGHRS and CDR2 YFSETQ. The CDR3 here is CASSLGTGADTQYF. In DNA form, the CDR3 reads TGCGCCAGCAGCTTGGGGACAGGGGCAGATACGCAGTATTTT.

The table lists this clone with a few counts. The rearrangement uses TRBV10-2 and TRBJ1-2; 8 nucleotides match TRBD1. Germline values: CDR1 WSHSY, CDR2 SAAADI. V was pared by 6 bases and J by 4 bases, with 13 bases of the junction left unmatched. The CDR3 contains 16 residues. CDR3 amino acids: CASRDGTGLYSYGYTF. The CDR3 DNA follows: TGCGCCAGCAGGGATGGGACAGGACTGTACTCCTATGGCTACACCTTC.

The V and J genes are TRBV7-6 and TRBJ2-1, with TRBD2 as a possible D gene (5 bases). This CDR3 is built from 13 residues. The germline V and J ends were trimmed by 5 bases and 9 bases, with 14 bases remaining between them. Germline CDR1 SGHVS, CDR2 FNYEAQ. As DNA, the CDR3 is TGTGCCAGCAGCCCGTCAGGTGGGAGTGAGCAGTTCTTC. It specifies CASSPSGGSEQFF.

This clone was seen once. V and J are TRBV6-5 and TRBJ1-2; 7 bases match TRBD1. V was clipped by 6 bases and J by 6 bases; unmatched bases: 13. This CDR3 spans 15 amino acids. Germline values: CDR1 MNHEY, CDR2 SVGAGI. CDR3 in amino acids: CASSSPGTADHGYTF. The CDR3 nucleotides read TGTGCCAGCAGCTCCCCCGGGACAGCGGATCATGGCTACACCTTC.

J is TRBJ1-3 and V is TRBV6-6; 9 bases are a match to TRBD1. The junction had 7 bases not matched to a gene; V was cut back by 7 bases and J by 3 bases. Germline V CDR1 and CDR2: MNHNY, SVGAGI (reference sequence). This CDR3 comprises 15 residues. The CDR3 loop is CASTHLTGGGNTIYF. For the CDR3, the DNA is TGTGCCAGCACTCACTTGACAGGGGGTGGAAACACCATATATTTT.

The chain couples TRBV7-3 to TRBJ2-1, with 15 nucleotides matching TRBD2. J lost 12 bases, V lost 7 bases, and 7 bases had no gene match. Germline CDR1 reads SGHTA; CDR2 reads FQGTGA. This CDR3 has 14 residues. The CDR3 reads CASTGGLAGGRQFF. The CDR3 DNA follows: TGTGCCAGCACCGGTGGACTAGCGGGGGGGCGGCAGTTCTTC.

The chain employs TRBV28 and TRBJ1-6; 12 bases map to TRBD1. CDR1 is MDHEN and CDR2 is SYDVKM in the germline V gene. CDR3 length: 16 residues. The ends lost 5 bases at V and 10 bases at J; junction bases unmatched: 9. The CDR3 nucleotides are TGTGCCAGCAGTCTGGGGACAGGGGGCGGGTTGTCACCCCTCCACTTT. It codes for CASSLGTGGGLSPLHF.

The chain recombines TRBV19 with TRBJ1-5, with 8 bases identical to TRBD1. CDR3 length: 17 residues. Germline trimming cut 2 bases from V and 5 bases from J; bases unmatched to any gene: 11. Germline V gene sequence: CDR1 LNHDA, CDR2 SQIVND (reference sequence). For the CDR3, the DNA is TGTGCCAGTAGTATACCTCCCCAGGGGGCAATGTATCAGCCCCAGCATTTT. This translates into CASSIPPQGAMYQPQHF.

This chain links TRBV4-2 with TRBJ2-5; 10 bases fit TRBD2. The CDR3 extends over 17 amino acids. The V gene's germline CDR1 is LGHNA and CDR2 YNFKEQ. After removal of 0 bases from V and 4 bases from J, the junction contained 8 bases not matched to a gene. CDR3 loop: CASSQDGAGGPVETQYF. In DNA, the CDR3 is TGTGCCAGCAGCCAAGATGGAGCGGGGGGGCCTGTAGAGACCCAGTACTTC.

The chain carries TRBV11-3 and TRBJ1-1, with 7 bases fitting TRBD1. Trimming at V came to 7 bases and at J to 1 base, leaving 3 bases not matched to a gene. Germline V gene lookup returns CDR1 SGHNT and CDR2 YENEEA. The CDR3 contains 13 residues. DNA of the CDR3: TGTGCCAGCAACTACAGGGGGAACACTGAAGCTTTCTTT. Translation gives CASNYRGNTEAFF. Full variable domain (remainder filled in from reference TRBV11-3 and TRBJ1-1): EAGVVQSPRYKIIEKKQPVAFWCNPISGHNTLYWYLQNLGQGPELLIRYENEEAVDDSQLPKDRFSAERLKGVDSTLKIQPAELGDSAVYLCASNYRGNTEAFFGQGTRLTVV.

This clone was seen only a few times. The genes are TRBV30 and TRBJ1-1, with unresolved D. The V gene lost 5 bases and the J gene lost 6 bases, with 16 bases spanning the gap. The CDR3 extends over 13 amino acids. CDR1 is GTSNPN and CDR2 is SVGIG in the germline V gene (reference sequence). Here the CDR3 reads CAWFAGALAEAFF. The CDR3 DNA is TGTGCCTGGTTCGCAGGTGCCCTGGCTGAAGCTTTCTTT.

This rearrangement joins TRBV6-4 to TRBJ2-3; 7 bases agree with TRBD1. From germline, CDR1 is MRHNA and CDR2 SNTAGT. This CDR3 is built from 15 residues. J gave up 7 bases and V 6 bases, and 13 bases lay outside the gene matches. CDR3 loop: CASSPSQGDGNTQYF. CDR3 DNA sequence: TGTGCCAGCAGCCCCAGTCAGGGGGACGGAAATACGCAGTATTTT.

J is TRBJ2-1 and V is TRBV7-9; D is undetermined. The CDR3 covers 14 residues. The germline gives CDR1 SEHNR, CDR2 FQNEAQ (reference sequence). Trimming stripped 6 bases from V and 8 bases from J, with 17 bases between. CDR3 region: CASRLPSPYDEQFF. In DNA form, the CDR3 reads TGTGCCAGCAGGTTACCCTCCCCGTATGATGAGCAGTTCTTC.

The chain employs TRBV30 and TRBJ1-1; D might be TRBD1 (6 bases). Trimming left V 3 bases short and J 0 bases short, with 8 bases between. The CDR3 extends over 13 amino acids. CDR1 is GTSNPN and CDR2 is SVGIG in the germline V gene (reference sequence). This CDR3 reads CAWSDRLNTEAFF. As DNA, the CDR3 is TGTGCCTGGAGCGACAGGTTGAACACTGAAGCTTTCTTT.

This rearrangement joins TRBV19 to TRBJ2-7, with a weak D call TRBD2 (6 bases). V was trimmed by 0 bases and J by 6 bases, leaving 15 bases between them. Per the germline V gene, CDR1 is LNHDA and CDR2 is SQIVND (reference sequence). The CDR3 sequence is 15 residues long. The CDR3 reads CASSIERGIGSEQYF. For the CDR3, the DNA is TGTGCCAGTAGTATAGAGAGGGGAATCGGGAGCGAGCAGTACTTC.

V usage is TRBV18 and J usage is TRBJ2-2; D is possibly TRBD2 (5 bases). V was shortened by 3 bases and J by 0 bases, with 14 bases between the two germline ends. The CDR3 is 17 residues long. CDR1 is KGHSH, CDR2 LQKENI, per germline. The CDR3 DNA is TGTGCCAGCTCACCCTCGGCTAGCCTATCGAACACCGGGGAGCTGTTTTTT. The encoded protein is CASSPSASLSNTGELFF. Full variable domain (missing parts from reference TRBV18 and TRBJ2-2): NAGVMQNPRHLVRRRGQEARLRCSPMKGHSHVYWYRQLPEEGLKFMVYLQKENIIDESGMPKERFSAEFPKEGPSILRIQQVVRGDSAAYFCASSPSASLSNTGELFFGEGSRLTVL.

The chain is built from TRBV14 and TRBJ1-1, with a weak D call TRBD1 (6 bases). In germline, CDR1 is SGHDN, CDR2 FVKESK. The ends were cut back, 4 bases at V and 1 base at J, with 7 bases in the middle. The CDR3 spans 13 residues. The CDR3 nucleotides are TGTGCCAGCAGCCTACAGGGGAACACTGAAGCTTTCTTT. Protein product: CASSLQGNTEAFF.